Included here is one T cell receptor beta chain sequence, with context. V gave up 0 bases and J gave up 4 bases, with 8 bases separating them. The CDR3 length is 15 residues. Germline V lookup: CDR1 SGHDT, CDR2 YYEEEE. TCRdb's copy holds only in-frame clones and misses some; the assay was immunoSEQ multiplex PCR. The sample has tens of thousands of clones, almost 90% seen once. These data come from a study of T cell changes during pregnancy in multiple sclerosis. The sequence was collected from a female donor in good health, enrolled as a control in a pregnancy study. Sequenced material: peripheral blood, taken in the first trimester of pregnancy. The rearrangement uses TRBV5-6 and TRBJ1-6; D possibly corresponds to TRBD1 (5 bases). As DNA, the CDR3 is TGTGCCAGCAGCTTGGGTGACAGATATAATTCACCCCTCCACTTT. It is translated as CASSLGDRYNSPLHF.